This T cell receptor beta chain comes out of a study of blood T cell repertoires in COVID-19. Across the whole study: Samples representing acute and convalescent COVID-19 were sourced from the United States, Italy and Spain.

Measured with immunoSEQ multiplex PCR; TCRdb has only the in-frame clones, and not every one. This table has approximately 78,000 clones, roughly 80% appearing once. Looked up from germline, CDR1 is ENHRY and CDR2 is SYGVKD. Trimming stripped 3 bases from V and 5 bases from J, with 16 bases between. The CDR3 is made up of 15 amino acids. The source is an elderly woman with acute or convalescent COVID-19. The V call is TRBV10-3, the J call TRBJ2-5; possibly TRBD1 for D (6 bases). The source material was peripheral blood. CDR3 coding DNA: TGTGCCATCAGTGAAAGGGACAACGGAGCGGAGACCCAGTACTTC. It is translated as CAISERDNGAETQYF.